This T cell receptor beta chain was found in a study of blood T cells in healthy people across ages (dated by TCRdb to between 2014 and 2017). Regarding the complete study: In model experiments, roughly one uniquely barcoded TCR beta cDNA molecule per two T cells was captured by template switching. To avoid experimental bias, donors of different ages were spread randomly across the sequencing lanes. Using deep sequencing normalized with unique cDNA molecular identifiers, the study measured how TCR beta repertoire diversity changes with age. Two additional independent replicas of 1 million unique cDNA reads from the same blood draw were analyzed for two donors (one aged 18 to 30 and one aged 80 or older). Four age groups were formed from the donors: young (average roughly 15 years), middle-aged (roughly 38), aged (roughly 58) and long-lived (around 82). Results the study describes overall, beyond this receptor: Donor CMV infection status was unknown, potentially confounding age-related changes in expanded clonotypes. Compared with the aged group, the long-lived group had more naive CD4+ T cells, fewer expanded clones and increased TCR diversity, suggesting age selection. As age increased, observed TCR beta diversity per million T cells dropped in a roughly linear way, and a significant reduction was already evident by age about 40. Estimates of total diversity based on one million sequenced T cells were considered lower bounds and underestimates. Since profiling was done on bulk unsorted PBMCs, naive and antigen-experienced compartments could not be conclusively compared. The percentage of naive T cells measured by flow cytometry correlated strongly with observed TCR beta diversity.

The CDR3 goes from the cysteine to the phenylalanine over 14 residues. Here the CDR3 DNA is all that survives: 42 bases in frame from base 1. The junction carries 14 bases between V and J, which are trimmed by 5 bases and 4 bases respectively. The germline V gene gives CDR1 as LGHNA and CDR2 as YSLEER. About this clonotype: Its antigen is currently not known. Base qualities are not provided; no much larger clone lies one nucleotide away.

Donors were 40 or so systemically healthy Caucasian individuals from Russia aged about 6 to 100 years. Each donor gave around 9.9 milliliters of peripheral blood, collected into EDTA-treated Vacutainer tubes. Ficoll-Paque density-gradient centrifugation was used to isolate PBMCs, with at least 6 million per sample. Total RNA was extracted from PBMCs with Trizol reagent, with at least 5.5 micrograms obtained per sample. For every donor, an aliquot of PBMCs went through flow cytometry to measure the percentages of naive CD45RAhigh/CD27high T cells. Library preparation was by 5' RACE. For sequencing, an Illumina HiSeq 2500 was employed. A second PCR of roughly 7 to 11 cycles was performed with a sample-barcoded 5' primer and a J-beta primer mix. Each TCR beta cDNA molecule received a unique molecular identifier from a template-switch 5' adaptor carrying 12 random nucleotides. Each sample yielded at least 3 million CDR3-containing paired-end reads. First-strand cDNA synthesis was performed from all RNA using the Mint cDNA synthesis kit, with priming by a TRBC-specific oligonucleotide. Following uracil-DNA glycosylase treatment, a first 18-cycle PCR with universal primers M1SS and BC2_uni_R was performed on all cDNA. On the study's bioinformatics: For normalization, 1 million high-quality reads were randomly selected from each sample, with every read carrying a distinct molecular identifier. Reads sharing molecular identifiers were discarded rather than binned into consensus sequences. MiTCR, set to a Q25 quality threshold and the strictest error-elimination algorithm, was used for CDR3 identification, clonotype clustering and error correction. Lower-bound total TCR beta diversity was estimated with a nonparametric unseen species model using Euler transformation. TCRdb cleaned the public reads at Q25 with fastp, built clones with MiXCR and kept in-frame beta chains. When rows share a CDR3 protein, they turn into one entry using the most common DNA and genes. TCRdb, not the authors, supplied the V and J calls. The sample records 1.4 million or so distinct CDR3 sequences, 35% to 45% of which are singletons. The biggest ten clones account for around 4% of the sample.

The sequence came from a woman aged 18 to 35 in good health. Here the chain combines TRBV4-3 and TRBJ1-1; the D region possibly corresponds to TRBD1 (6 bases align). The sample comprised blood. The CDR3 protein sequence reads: CASSSAPGATEAFF. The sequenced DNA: TGCGCCAGCAGCTCAGCTCCAGGGGCCACTGAAGCTTTCTTT.